The text below deals with one TCR beta chain. Its specificity is not known. Other nucleotide sequences in the sample specify the same CDR3. This entry is derived from a study of cytomegalovirus exposure and HLA in healthy donors. The CDR3 runs 15 residues. Germline V lookup: CDR1 SGDLS, CDR2 YYNGEE. The V gene end was trimmed by 3 bases and the J gene end by 0 bases; junction bases not matched to a gene: 2. Regarding the study as a whole: In vitro checks showed that a few CMV-associated chains really do target CMV antigens. The tendency of first-cohort TCR clusters to co-occur in the 120 or so validation repertoires was identified by a subsequent analysis. Whilst most TCR sequences proved rare, a subset of public TCRs occurred across many donors. 150 or so TCR beta chains were listed as cytomegalovirus-associated.

The repertoire was sequenced with immunoSEQ multiplex PCR; TCRdb's copy has only in-frame clones and lacks some. The table records 50,000 to 80,000 clones, 80% to 90% of them present only once. The TCR originated in a woman between 18 and 30 years old in good health and CMV-seronegative. Specimen: PBMCs. The chain joins TRBV9 to TRBJ2-3, with 9 nucleotides matching TRBD2. CDR3 loop: CASSASGTSTDTQYF. DNA of the CDR3: TGTGCCAGCAGCGCTAGCGGGACGAGCACAGATACGCAGTATTTT. Using reference TRBV9 and TRBJ2-3 for the parts outside the CDR3, the full variable domain is DSGVTQTPKHLITATGQRVTLRCSPRSGDLSVYWYQQSLDQGLQFLIQYYNGEERAKGNILERFSAQQFPDLHSELNLSSLELGDSALYFCASSASGTSTDTQYFGPGTRLTVL.